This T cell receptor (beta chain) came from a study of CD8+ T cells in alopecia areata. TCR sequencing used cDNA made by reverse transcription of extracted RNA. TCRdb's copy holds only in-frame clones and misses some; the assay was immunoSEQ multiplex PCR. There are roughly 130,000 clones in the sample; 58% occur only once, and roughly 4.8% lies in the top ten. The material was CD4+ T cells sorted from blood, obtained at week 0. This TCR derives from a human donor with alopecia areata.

CDR3 DNA: TGTGCCTGGAGTGTAGGTGGATCCAATGAGCAGTTCTTC. Translated, it gives CAWSVGGSNEQFF. The chain has TRBV30 and TRBJ2-1; no clear D gene. The V end was cut by 0 bases, the J end by 6 bases, with 9 bases between. Germline CDR1 GTSNPN, CDR2 SVGIG (reference sequence). The CDR3 spans 13 residues.